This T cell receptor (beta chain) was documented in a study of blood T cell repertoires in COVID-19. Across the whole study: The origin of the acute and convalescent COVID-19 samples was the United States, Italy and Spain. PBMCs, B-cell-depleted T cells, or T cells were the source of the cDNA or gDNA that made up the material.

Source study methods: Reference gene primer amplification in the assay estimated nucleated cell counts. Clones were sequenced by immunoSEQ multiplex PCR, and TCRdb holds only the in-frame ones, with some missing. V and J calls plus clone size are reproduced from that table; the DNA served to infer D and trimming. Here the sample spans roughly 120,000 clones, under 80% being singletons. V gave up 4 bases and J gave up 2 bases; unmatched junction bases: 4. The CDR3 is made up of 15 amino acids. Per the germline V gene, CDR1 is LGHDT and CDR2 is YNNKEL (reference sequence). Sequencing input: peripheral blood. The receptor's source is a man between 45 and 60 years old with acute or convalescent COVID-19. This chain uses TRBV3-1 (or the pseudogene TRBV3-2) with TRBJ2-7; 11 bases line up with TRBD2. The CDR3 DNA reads TGTGCCAGCAGCCCTGGACTAGCGGGTACCTACGAGCAGTACTTC. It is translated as CASSPGLAGTYEQYF.